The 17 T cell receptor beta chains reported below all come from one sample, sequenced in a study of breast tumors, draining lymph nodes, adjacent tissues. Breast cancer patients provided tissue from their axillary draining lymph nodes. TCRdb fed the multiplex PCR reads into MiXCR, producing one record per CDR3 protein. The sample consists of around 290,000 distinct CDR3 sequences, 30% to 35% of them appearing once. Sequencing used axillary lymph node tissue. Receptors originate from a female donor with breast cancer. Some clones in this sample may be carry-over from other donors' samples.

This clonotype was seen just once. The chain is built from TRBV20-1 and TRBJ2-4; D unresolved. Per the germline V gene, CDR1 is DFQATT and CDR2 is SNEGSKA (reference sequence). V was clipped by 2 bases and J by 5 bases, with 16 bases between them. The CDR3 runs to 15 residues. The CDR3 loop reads CSARPLTRAENIQYF. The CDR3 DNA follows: TGCAGTGCTAGACCACTAACAAGGGCCGAAAACATTCAGTACTTC.

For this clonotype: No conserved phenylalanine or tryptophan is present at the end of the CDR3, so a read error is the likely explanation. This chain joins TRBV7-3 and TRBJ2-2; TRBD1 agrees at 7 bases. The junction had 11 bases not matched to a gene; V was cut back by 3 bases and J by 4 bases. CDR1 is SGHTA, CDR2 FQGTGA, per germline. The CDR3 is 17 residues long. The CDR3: CASSFIPGQRATGELFL. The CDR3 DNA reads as TGTGCCAGCAGCTTTATTCCGGGACAGAGGGCCACCGGGGAGCTGTTTCTT.

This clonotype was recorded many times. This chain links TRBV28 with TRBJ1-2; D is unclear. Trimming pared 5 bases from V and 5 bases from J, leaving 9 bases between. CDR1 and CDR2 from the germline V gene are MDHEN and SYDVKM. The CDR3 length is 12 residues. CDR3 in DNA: TGTGCCAGCAGTCCCCGGCGTTATGGCTACACCTTC. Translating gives CASSPRRYGYTF.

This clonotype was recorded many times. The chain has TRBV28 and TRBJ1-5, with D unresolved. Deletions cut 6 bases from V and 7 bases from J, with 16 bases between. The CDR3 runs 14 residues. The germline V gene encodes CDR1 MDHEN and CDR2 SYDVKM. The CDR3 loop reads CASSPPGSGQPQHF. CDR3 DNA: TGTGCCAGCAGCCCCCCCGGCTCAGGCCAGCCCCAGCATTTT.

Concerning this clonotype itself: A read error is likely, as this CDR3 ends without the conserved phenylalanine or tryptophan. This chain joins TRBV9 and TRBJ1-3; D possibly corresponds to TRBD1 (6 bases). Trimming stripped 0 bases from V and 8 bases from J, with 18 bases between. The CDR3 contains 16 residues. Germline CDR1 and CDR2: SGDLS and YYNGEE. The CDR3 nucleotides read TGTGCCAGCAGCGTAGGGCTAGCGGGAGGGGGGTACACCATATATCTT. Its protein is CASSVGLAGGGYTIYL.

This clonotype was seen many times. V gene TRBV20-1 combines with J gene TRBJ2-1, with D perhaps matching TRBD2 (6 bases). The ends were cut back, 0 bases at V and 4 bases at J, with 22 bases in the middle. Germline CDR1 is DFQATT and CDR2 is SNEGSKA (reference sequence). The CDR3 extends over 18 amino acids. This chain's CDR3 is CSARDRFRAGPDYNEQFF. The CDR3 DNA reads TGCAGTGCTAGAGATAGGTTTAGGGCGGGACCCGATTACAATGAGCAGTTCTTC.

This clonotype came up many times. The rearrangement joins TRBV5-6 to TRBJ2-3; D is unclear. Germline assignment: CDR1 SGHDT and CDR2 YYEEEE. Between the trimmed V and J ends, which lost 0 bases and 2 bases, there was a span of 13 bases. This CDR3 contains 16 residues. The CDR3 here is CASSLVLGQSTDTQYF. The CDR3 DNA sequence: TGTGCCAGCAGCTTGGTACTGGGCCAATCCACAGATACGCAGTATTTT. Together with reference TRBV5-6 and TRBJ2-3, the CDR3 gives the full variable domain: DAGVTQSPTHLIKTRGQQVTLRCSPKSGHDTVSWYQQALGQGPQFIFQYYEEEERQRGNFPDRFSGHQFPNYSSELNVNALLLGDSALYLCASSLVLGQSTDTQYFGPGTRLTVL.

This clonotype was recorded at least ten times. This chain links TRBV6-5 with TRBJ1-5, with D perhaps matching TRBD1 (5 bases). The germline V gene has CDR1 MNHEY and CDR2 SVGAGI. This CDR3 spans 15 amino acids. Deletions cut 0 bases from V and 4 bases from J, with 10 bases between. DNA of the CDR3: TGTGCCAGCAGTTACTCAGGGGCCGGGAATCAGCCCCAGCATTTT. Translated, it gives CASSYSGAGNQPQHF.

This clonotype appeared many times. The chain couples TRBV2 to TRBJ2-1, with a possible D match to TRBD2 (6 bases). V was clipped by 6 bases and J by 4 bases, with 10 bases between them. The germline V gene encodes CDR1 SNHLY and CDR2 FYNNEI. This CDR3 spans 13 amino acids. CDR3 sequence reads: CASSLGLYNEQFF. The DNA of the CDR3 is TGTGCCAGCAGCCTGGGACTGTACAATGAGCAGTTCTTC.

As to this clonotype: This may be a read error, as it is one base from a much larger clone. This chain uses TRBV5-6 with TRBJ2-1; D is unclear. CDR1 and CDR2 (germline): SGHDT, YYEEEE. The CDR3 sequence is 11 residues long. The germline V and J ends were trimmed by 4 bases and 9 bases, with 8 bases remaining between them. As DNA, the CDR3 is TGTGCCAGCAGCCCCCGGGTTGAGCAGTTCTTC. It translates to CASSPRVEQFF. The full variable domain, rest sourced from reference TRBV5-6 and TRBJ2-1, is DAGVTQSPTHLIKTRGQQVTLRCSPKSGHDTVSWYQQALGQGPQFIFQYYEEEERQRGNFPDRFSGHQFPNYSSELNVNALLLGDSALYLCASSPRVEQFFGPGTRLTVL.

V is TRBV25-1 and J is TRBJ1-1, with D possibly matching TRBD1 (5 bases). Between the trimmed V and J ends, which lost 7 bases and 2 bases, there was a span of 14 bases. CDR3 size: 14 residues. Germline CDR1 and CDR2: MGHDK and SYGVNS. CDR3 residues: CASTRAGPNTEAFF. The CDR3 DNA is TGTGCCAGCACCAGGGCAGGGCCTAACACTGAAGCTTTCTTT.

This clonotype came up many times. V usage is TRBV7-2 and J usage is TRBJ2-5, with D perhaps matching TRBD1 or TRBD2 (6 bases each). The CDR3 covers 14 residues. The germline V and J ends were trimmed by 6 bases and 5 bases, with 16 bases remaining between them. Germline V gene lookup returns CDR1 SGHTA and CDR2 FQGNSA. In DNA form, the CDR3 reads TGTGCCAGCAGAGAAGGGGGGTTGGGGGAGACCCAGTACTTC. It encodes CASREGGLGETQYF.

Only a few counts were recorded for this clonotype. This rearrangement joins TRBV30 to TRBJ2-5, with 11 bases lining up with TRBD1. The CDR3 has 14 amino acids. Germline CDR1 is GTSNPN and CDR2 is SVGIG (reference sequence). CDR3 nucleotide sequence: TGTGCTCTTCTACGGACAGGGGGCGGGGAGACCCAGTACTTC. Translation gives CALLRTGGGETQYF.

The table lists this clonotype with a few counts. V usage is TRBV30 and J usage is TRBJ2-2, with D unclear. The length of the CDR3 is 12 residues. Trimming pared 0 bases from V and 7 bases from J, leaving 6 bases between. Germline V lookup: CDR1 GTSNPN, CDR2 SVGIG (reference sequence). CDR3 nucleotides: TGTGCCTGGAGTGTCATCATCGGGGAGCTGTTTTTT. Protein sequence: CAWSVIIGELFF.

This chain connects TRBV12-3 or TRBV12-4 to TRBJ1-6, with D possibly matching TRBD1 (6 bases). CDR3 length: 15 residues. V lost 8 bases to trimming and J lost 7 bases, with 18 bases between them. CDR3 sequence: CASLPGHGSNSPLHF. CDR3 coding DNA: TGTGCCAGCCTACCGGGACATGGGTCCAATTCACCCCTCCACTTT.

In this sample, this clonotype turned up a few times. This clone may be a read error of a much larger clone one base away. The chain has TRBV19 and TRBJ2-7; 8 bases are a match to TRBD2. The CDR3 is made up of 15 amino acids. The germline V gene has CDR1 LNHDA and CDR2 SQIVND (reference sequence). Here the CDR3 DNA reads TGTGCCAGTAGTTTCAATAGCGGGGAAAGTTACGAGCAGTGCTTC. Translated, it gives CASSFNSGESYEQCF. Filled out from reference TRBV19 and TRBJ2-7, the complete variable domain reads DGGITQSPKYLFRKEGQNVTLSCEQNLNHDAMYWYRQDPGQGLRLIYYSQIVNDFQKGDIAEGYSVSREKKESFPLTVTSAQKNPTAFYLCASSFNSGESYEQCFGPGTRLTVT.

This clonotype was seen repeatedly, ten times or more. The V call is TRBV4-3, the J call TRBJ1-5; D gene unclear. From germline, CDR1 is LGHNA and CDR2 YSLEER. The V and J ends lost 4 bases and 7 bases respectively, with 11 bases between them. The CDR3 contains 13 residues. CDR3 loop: CASSLAVAQPQHF. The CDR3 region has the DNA TGCGCCAGCAGCCTCGCGGTTGCCCAGCCCCAGCATTTT.